The 8 T cell receptor beta chains listed next were all sequenced from one sample in a study of blood T cells in healthy people across ages. A J-beta primer mix and a sample-barcoded 5' primer were used in a second PCR of about 7 to 12 cycles. A single record per CDR3 protein comes from TCRdb applying MiXCR to the 5' RACE reads. The table shows about 670,000 distinct CDR3 sequences, with 40% to 50% occurring only once. Sequenced sample: blood. These receptors were obtained from a man at least 80 years old in good health.

This sequence joins TRBV27 and TRBJ2-1; TRBD1 agrees at 9 bases. In germline, CDR1 is MNHEY, CDR2 SMNVEV (reference sequence). V shed 0 bases and J 8 bases; nucleotides not matched to a gene: 17. CDR3 length equals 19 residues. The DNA of the CDR3 is TGTGCCAGCAGTTTATCAGCGGGTTCTTACAGGGGGCGCGTGGATGAGCAGTTCTTC. It is translated as CASSLSAGSYRGRVDEQFF.

This clonotype came up a few times. The rearrangement joins TRBV29-1 to TRBJ2-3; D might be TRBD1 or TRBD2, each matching 6 bases. V lost 0 bases and J lost 6, with 13 bases in between. The germline V gene has CDR1 SQVTM and CDR2 ANQGSEA. This CDR3 is 14 amino acids long. In nucleotides, the CDR3 is TGCAGCGTTGAAGAGGGAGGAGGGGGGGATACGCAGTATTTT. Protein sequence: CSVEEGGGGDTQYF.

The J gene is TRBJ2-3, the V gene TRBV20-1; D remains unclear. Per germline, CDR1 DFQATT and CDR2 SNEGSKA (reference sequence). V was cut by 6 bases and J by 2 bases, with 18 bases left in between. This CDR3 is built from 15 residues. DNA for the CDR3: TGCAGTGCCCCCCGCCCCCAGATATCCACAGATACGCAGTATTTT. This codes for CSAPRPQISTDTQYF.

The gene calls are TRBV30 and TRBJ1-5; D is unclear. CDR1 GTSNPN and CDR2 SVGIG come from the germline V gene (reference sequence). V lost 0 bases and J lost 0, with 6 bases in between. CDR3 length: 14 amino acids. CDR3 sequence: CAWSVGNSNQPQHF. The DNA for the CDR3 is TGTGCCTGGAGTGTCGGTAATAGCAATCAGCCCCAGCATTTT.

The CDR3 coding sequence is TGTGCCATCAGGACTAGCGGGAGCTCCTACAATGAGCAGTTCTTC. Its translation: CAIRTSGSSYNEQFF. This chain links TRBV10-3 with TRBJ2-1; 12 nucleotides match TRBD2. V lost 6 bases to trimming and J lost 0 bases; unmatched junction nucleotides: 0. Germline CDR1 ENHRY, CDR2 SYGVKD. The CDR3 consists of 15 residues.

This clonotype appeared many times. V gene TRBV12-3 or TRBV12-4 combines with J gene TRBJ2-3; D perhaps matches TRBD2 (5 bases). V was cut by 2 bases and J by 6 bases, with 18 bases left in between. The CDR3 loop spans 16 amino acids. CDR3 residues: CASSLFGLAGSDTQYF. Written as DNA, the CDR3 is TGTGCCAGCAGTTTATTTGGGCTAGCAGGTTCGGATACGCAGTATTTT.

The rearrangement links TRBV24-1 to TRBJ2-7; 8 nucleotides match TRBD2. This CDR3 has 12 residues. CDR1 KGHDR and CDR2 SFDVKD come from the germline V gene. Unmatched junction bases numbered 4, after V lost 6 bases and J lost 7 bases. The CDR3 bases are TGTGCCACCAGTAAGCGGGAGTATGAGCAGTACTTC. Its protein product is CATSKREYEQYF.

This clonotype was seen ten or more times. The chain carries TRBV5-1 and TRBJ2-7, with D tentatively TRBD1 (6 bases). Trimming left V 0 bases short and J 4 bases short, with 11 bases between. Looked up from germline, CDR1 is SGHRS and CDR2 is YFSETQ. The CDR3 extends over 14 amino acids. The CDR3 reads CASSLATTGYEQYF. In DNA form, the CDR3 reads TGCGCCAGCAGCTTGGCCACGACAGGATACGAGCAGTACTTC.